Listed here is a single T cell receptor beta chain. Deletions cut 6 bases from V and 1 base from J, with 19 bases between. Germline CDR1 and CDR2: SQVTM and ANQGSEA. This CDR3 spans 17 amino acids. TCRdb processed the 5' RACE reads anew with MiXCR; each CDR3 protein has one entry. The sample has 350,000 to 450,000 distinct CDR3 sequences, 20% to 25% seen once; the top ten hold around 12%. This specimen comes from a study of CD8 T cells in ankylosing spondylitis. The receptor comes from a male donor with ankylosing spondylitis or in good health (not recorded which). Sequenced sample: blood, either unsorted or a sorted T cell fraction (not recorded which). This chain links TRBV29-1 with TRBJ2-6; tentative D call: TRBD1 (5 bases). The chain's CDR3 is CSVLQGLEQSGANVLTF. The CDR3 coding sequence is TGCAGCGTACTCCAGGGCCTTGAACAATCTGGGGCCAACGTCCTGACTTTC.